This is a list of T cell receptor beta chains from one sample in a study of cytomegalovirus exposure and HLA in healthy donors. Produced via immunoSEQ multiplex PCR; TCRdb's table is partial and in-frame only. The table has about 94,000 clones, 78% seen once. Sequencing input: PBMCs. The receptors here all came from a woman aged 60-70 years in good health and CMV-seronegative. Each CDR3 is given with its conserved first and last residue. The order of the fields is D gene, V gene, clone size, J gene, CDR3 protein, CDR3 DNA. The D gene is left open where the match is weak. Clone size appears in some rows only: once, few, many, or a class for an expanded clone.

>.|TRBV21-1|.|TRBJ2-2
CASTPGVAGGPDTGELFF
TGTGCCAGCACCCCCGGGGTAGCGGGGGGGCCTGACACCGGGGAGCTGTTTTTT
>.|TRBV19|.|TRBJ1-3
CASSIDFRVGNTIYF
TGTGCCAGTAGTATAGATTTTCGAGTGGGAAACACCATATATTTT
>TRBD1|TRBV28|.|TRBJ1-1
CASSRQWTGEVNTEAFF
TGTGCCAGCAGTCGCCAATGGACAGGGGAAGTAAACACTGAAGCTTTCTTT
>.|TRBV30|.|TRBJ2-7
CAWSVRLGLAAFYEQYF
TGTGCCTGGAGTGTACGTTTAGGGCTAGCCGCATTCTACGAGCAGTACTTC
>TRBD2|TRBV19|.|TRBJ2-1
CASSIGRTSGGNEQFF
TGTGCCAGTAGTATAGGAAGGACTAGCGGTGGCAATGAGCAGTTCTTC
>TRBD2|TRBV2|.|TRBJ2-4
CASSTSGRVAKNIQYF
TGTGCCAGCAGTACTAGCGGGAGGGTGGCCAAAAACATTCAGTACTTC
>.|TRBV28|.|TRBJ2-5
CASSSFQETQYF
TGTGCCAGCAGTTCTTTCCAAGAGACCCAGTACTTC
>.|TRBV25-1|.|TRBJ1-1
CASSLTGNTEAFF
TGTGCCAGCAGCTTGACAGGGAACACTGAAGCTTTCTTT
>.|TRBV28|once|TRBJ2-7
CASSLNSPYEQYF
TGTGCCAGCAGTTTAAACAGCCCCTACGAGCAGTACTTC
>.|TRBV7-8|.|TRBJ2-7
CASSSRDLRTYEQYF
TGTGCCAGCAGCTCTCGGGATCTACGGACCTACGAGCAGTACTTC
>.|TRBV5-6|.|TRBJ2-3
CASSLELLSGAVDTQYF
TGTGCCAGCAGCTTGGAATTGTTGTCGGGAGCCGTAGATACGCAGTATTTT
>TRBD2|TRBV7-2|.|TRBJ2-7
CASTGAGRSYEQYF
TGTGCCAGCACAGGAGCGGGGCGCTCCTACGAGCAGTACTTC
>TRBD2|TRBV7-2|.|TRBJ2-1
CASSRSGRAPAFF
TGTGCCAGCAGTCGAAGCGGGAGGGCCCCGGCGTTCTTC
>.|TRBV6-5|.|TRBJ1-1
CASSYSEGFMNTEAFF
TGTGCCAGCAGTTACTCGGAGGGATTCATGAACACTGAAGCTTTCTTT
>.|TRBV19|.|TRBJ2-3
CASSIAEDTQYF
TGTGCCAGTAGTATCGCGGAAGATACGCAGTATTTT
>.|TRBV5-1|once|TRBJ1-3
CASSLEGTRGNTIYF
TGCGCCAGCAGCTTGGAAGGGACACGAGGAAACACCATATATTTT
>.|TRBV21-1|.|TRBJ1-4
CASSAPGQGVKLFF
TGTGCCAGCAGCGCCCCAGGGCAGGGGGTAAAACTGTTTTTT
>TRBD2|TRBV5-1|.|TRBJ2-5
CASSDSGRPGETQYF
TGCGCCAGCAGCGATAGCGGGAGGCCCGGGGAGACCCAGTACTTC
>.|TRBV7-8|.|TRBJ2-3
CASSLGASGKWTDTQYF
TGTGCCAGCAGCTTAGGAGCCTCGGGGAAGTGGACAGATACGCAGTATTTT
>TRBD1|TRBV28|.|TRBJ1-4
CASSPTQGGSNEKLFF
TGTGCCAGCAGTCCTACACAGGGGGGCAGTAATGAAAAACTGTTTTTT
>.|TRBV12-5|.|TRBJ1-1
CASRPLTTNTEAFF
TGTGCTAGTCGCCCCTTGACAACGAACACTGAAGCTTTCTTT
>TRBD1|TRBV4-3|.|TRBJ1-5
CASSQTTGGNQPQHF
TGCGCCAGCAGCCAAACTACAGGGGGCAATCAGCCCCAGCATTTT
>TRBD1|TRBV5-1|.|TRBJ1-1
CASSRWVPKGQDEAFF
TGCGCCAGCAGTCGTTGGGTCCCCAAAGGACAGGATGAAGCTTTCTTT